This T cell receptor (beta chain) was observed in a study of T cells after yellow fever vaccination (dated by TCRdb to between 2018 and 2021). The study in broad terms: Using CD3, CD45RA, CCR7 and CD95 staining, memory subsets (EM, EMRA, CM and Tscm) were sorted on a BD FACS Aria III. Blood was collected at multiple timepoints before and after primary and secondary immunization, and bulk PBMC replicates and cell subsets were isolated. Memory subsets were sorted on days 0, 15 and 45 and at 18 months after primary vaccination, and on days 0, 15 and 45 after the 30-year booster. To follow T-cell clones before and after primary and booster YFV17D yellow fever vaccination, bulk TCR alpha and beta repertoires were sequenced over time. Two healthy male donors, one aged 18 to 30 and one aged 30 to 39 years, were included in the cohort. The SMART-Seq v4 Ultra Low Input RNA kit was used to prepare libraries from fractions with low cell numbers. Study-wide findings and limitations: The secondary T-cell response was weaker than the primary response but faster, peaking on day 5 instead of day 15. A small fraction of clonotypes appeared in both the CD4 and CD8 compartments, likely as a result of convergent recombination. Only a couple of donors were included in the study, so the extent to which the findings can be generalized is limited. After the booster, most of the clones that had expanded following primary vaccination were detected again (almost 98% of CD4 and around 90% of CD8), which suggests that memory was broadly maintained. On day 0, almost all vaccine-responding clonotypes were below detection in the sorted memory subsets. Because abundant contaminating clonotypes from the bulk population could be contained in FACS-sorted repertoires, computational filtering was required.

TCR cDNA was synthesized by 5'RACE template switching, through which a universal primer site and unique molecular identifiers were introduced. cDNA synthesis was primed from both the TCR alpha and TCR beta constant segments. Library amplification used two PCR steps, and the second PCR step added sample barcodes and sequencing adapters. Libraries were sequenced on Illumina HiSeq 2500 (2x100 bp) or NovaSeq (2x150 bp). In the authors' own workflow: Reads were demultiplexed and collapsed into UMI consensus sequences with MIGEC, and V(D)J alignment was performed with MiXCR. Clonotypes responding to the vaccine were identified with edgeR on replicate PBMC samples, with the criteria of FDR below 0.01 and a log2 fold change above 5 up to day 15. Bulk clonotypes were assigned CD4 or CD8 identity according to which sequenced CD4 or CD8 repertoire held them at higher abundance. To estimate the distribution of each clone across memory phenotypes, clonotype frequencies in memory subsets were weighted by FACS-sorted cell numbers. The public reads were reprocessed in TCRdb via fastp at Q25 and MiXCR, keeping in-frame beta chains. For every CDR3 protein sequence, its rows merge into one entry that carries the most common genes and DNA. V and J calls and clone size were set by TCRdb, not the authors. Recorded for this sample are around 30,000 distinct CDR3 sequences; about 11% of them occurred a single time. Together, the top ten hold around 12% of the sample.

In the paper's terms, the treatment or condition label means: live attenuated yellow fever vaccine strain. A standard Ficoll-Paque protocol was used to isolate PBMCs from peripheral blood. For sorted memory subsets, RNA extraction was done with the RNeasy Micro Kit. This clonotype was detected only a few times. There are no base qualities to consult, and no much larger clone falls within one base. There are 16 amino acids in the CDR3, from cysteine to phenylalanine inclusive. The retained sequence is limited to the CDR3, 48 bases, with the frame set at the first base. Via the germline V gene (reference sequence), CDR1 is LNHDA and CDR2 SQIVND. V loses 7 bases of germline sequence and J loses 1 base, and the interval between the two ends is 17 bases.

The source was PBMCs, either bulk or a sorted T-cell subset (CD4+, CD8+, memory, or dextramer-sorted; not recorded which), collected less than 16 days after the first yellow fever vaccination. This clonotype originated in a man between 18 and 29 years old who received the YFV17D yellow fever vaccine. The sequence links TRBV19 to TRBJ1-5, with the D gene not confidently named. In nucleotides, the sequence is TGTGCCAGTACCCCTGTTTTCGGCCTAAGCAATCAGCCCCAGCATTTT. Translation gives CASTPVFGLSNQPQHF.